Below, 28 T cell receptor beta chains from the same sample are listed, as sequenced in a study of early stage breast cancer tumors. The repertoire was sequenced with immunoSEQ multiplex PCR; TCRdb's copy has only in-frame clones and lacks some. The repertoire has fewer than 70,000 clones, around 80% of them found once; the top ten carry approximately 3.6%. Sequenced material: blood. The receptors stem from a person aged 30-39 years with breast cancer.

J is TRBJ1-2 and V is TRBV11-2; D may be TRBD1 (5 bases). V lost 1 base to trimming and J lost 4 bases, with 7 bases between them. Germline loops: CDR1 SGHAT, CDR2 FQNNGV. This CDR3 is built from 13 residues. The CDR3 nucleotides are TGTGCCAGCAGCTTAGGGGGGAGCTATGGCTACACCTTC. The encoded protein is CASSLGGSYGYTF.

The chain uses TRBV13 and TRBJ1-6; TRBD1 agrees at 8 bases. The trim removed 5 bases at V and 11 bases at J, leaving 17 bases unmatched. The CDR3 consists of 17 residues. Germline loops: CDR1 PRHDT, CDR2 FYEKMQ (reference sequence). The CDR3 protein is CASSRSLLGTGQTPLHF. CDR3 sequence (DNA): TGTGCCAGCAGCCGTTCGCTCCTAGGGACAGGCCAGACACCCCTCCACTTT.

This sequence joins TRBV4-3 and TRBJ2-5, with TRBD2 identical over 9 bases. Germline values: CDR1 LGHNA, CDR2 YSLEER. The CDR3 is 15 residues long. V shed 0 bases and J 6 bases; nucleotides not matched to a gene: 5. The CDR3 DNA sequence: TGCGCCAGCAGCCAAGACTTTAGCGGGAGAAAGACCCAGTACTTC. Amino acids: CASSQDFSGRKTQYF.

For the CDR3, the DNA is TGTGCCAGCAGCCTACCACGCGGTTGGACCGGGGAGCTGTTTTTT. Amino acids: CASSLPRGWTGELFF. The V and J genes are TRBV7-2 and TRBJ2-2; D unresolved. V dropped 5 bases and J dropped 5 bases, with 15 bases sitting between them. Germline lookup yields CDR1 SGHTA and CDR2 FQGNSA. The CDR3 spans 15 residues.

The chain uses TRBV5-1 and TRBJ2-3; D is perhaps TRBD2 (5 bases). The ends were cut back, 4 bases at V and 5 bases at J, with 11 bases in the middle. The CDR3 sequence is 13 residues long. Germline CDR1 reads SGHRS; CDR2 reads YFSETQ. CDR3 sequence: CASSNGREDTQYF. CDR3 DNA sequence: TGCGCCAGCAGCAACGGACGGGAAGATACGCAGTATTTT.

The CDR3: CASSQAFGGSTEAFF. CDR3 sequence (DNA): TGCGCCAGCAGCCAAGCCTTCGGAGGGAGCACTGAAGCTTTCTTT. J is TRBJ1-1 and V is TRBV4-1; D is undetermined. Germline loops: CDR1 MGHRA, CDR2 YSYEKL. This CDR3 comprises 15 residues. Trimming took 1 base from V and 4 from J, leaving 13 bases between them.

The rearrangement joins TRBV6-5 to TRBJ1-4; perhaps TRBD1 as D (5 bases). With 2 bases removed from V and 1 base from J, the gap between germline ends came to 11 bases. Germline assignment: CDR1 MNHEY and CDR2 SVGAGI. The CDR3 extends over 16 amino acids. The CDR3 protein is CASSYGVGLTNEKLFF. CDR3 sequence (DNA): TGTGCCAGCAGTTACGGGGTGGGACTAACTAATGAAAAACTGTTTTTT.

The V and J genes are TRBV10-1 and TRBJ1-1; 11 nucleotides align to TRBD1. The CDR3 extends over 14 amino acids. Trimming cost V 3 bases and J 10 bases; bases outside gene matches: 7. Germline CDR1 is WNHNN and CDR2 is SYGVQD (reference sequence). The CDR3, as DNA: TGCGCCAGCAGTGACGGGACAGGGGGTCTGAGAGCTTTCTTT. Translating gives CASSDGTGGLRAFF.

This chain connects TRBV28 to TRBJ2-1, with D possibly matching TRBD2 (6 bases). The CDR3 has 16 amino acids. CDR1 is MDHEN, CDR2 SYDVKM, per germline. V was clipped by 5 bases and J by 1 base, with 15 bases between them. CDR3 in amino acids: CASSGGTFLSYNEQFF. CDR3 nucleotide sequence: TGTGCCAGCAGTGGGGGGACTTTCCTTTCCTACAATGAGCAGTTCTTC.

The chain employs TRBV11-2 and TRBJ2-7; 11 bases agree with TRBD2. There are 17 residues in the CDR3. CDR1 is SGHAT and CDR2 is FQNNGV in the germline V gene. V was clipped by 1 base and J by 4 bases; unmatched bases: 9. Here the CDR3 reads CASSLGRELAGEYEQYF. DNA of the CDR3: TGTGCCAGCAGCTTAGGGAGGGAACTAGCGGGAGAATACGAGCAGTACTTC.

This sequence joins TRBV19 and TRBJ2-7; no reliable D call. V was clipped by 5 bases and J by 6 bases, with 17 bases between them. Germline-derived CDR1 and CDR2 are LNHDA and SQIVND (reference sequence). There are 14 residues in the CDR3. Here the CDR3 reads CASSGRSGLVEQYF. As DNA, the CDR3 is TGTGCCAGTAGTGGCCGTTCAGGTTTGGTCGAGCAGTACTTC.

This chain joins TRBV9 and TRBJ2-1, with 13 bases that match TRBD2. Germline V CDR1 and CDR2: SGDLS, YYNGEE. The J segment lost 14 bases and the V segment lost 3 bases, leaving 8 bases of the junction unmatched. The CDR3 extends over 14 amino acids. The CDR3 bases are TGTGCCAGCAGCGGAGGACTAGCGGGGGCTATCGAGTTCTTC. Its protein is CASSGGLAGAIEFF.

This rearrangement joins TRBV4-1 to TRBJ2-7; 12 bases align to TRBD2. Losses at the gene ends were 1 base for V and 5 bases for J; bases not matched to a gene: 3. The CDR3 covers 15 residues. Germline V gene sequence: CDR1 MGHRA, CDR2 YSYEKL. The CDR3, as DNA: TGCGCCAGCAGCCAAGGACTAGCGGGAGAAAACGAGCAGTACTTC. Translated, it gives CASSQGLAGENEQYF.

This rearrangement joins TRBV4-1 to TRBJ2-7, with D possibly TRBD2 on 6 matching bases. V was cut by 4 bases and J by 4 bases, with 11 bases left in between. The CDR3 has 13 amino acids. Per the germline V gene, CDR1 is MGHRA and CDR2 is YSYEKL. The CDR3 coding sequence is TGCGCCAGCAGCCTGGCGGGACGGTACGAGCAGTACTTC. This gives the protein CASSLAGRYEQYF.

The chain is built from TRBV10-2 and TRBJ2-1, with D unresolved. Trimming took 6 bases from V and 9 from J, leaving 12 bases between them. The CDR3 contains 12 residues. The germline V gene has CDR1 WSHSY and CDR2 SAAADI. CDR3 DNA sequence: TGCGCCAGCAGCTTTTTAGTAGTTGAGCAGTTCTTC. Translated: CASSFLVVEQFF.

CDR3 in DNA: TGCGCCAGCAGCCAAGTTAGAAACTCTGGAAACACCATATATTTT. It specifies CASSQVRNSGNTIYF. The chain joins TRBV4-3 to TRBJ1-3, with D unresolved. The CDR3 consists of 15 residues. V gave up 1 base and J gave up 0 bases, with 7 bases separating them. The germline V gene encodes CDR1 LGHNA and CDR2 YSLEER.

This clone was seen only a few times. The CDR3 sequence: CASSLGQGAQPQHF. The CDR3 DNA is TGTGCCAGCAGCCTCGGACAGGGGGCCCAGCCCCAGCATTTT. This chain links TRBV4-2 with TRBJ1-5, with 11 bases fitting TRBD1. The germline V gene encodes CDR1 LGHNA and CDR2 YNFKEQ. CDR3 length: 14 amino acids. V shed 4 bases, J shed 7 bases, and the junction held 3 bases outside the gene matches.

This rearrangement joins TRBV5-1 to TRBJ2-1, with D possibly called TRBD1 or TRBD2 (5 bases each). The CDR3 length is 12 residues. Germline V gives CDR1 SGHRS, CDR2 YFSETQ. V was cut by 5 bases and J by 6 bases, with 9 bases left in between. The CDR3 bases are TGCGCCAGCAGGGGGGACGGCAATGAGCAGTTCTTC. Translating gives CASRGDGNEQFF.

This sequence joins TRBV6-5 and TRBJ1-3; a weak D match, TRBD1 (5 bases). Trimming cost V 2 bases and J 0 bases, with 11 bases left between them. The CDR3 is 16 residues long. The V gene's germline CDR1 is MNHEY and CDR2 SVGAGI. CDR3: CASSYEGADSGNTIYF. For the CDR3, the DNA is TGTGCCAGCAGTTACGAAGGGGCCGACTCTGGAAACACCATATATTTT.

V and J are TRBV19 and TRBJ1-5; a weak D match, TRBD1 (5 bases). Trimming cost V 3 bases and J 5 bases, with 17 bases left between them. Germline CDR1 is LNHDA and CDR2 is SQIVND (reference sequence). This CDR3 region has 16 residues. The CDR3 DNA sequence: TGTGCCAGTAGTATTCTGTTGGGAGAAGGGGATCAGCCCCAGCATTTT. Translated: CASSILLGEGDQPQHF.

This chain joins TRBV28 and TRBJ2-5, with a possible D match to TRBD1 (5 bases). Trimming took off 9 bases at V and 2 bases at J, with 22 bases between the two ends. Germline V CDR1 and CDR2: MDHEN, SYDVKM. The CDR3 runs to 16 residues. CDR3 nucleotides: TGTGCCAGTGGTTCGGACATCCTAATGGCACAAGAGACCCAGTACTTC. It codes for CASGSDILMAQETQYF. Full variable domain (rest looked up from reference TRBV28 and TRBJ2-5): DVKVTQSSRYLVKRTGEKVFLECVQDMDHENMFWYRQDPGLGLRLIYFSYDVKMKEKGDIPEGYSVSREKKERFSLILESASTNQTSMYLCASGSDILMAQETQYFGPGTRLLVL.

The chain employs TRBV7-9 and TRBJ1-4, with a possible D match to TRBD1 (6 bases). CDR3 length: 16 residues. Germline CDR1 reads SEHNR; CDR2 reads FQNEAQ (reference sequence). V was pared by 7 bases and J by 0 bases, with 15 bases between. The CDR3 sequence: CASTTDSPATNEKLFF. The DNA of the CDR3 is TGTGCCAGCACCACGGACAGCCCCGCAACTAATGAAAAACTGTTTTTT.

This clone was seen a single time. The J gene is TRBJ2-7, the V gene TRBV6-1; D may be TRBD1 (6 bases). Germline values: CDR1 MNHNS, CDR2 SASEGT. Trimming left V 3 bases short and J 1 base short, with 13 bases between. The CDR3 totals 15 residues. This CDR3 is CASSEDQGSSYEQYF. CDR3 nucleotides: TGTGCCAGCAGTGAGGATCAGGGGTCTTCCTACGAGCAGTACTTC.

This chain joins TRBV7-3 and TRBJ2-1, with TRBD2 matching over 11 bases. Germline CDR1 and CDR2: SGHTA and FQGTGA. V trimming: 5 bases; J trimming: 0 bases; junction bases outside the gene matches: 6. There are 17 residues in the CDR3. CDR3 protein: CASSPSTSGISYNEQFF. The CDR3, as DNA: TGTGCCAGCAGCCCATCGACTAGCGGGATCTCCTACAATGAGCAGTTCTTC.

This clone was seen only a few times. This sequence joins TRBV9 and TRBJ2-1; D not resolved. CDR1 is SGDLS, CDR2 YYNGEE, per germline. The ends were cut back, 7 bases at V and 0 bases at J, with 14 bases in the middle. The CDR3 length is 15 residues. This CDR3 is CASRPGPSSYNEQFF. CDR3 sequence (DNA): TGTGCCAGCCGCCCCGGGCCAAGCTCCTACAATGAGCAGTTCTTC.

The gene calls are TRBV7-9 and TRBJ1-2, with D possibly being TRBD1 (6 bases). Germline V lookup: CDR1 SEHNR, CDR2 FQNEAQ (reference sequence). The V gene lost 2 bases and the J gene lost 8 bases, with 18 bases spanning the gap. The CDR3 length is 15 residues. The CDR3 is CASSLNSGQGKGYTF. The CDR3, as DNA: TGTGCCAGCAGCTTAAATTCAGGGCAGGGGAAAGGCTACACCTTC.

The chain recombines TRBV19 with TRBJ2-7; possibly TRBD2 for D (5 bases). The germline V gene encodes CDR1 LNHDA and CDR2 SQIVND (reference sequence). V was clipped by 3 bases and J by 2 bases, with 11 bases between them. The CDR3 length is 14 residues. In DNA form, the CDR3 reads TGTGCCAGTAGTATCCCCGGGGTCCCCTACGAGCAGTACTTC. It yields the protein CASSIPGVPYEQYF.

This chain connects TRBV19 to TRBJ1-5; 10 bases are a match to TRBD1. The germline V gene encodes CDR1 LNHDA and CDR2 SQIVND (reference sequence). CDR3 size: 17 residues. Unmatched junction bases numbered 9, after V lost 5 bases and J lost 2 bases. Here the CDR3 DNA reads TGTGCCAGTAGTCCCGGGACAGGGGATATGGGCAATCAGCCCCAGCATTTT. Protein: CASSPGTGDMGNQPQHF.